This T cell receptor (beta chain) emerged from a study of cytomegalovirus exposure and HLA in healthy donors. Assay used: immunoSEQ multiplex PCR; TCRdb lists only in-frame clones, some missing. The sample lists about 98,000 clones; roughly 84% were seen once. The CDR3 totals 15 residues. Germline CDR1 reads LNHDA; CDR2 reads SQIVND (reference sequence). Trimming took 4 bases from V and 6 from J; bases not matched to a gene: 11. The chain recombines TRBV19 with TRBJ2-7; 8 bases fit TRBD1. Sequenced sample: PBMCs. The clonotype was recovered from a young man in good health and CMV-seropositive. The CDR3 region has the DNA TGTGCCAGTAGTAACTGGGACAGGCCCGGGGGCGAGCAGTACTTC. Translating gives CASSNWDRPGGEQYF. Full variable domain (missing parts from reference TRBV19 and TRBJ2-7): DGGITQSPKYLFRKEGQNVTLSCEQNLNHDAMYWYRQDPGQGLRLIYYSQIVNDFQKGDIAEGYSVSREKKESFPLTVTSAQKNPTAFYLCASSNWDRPGGEQYFGPGTRLTVT.